The 16 T cell receptor beta chains in this list originate from one sample, sequenced in a study of cytomegalovirus exposure and HLA in healthy donors. The PCR contained 60 Vbeta and 13 Jbeta primers. The data were produced by immunoSEQ multiplex PCR, yet TCRdb's version contains in-frame clones alone and is incomplete. The specimen's table records about 200,000 clones. The sample consisted of PBMCs. These receptors were taken from a boy aged 5-17 years in good health and CMV-seronegative.

V and J are TRBV5-1 and TRBJ2-1; 10 bases are shared with TRBD2. Germline loops: CDR1 SGHRS, CDR2 YFSETQ. This CDR3 is 15 amino acids long. J gave up 5 bases and V 5 bases, and 7 bases lay outside the gene matches. DNA of the CDR3: TGCGCCAGCAGATTAGCGGGGGGCCCGGACAATGAGCAGTTCTTC. Its translation: CASRLAGGPDNEQFF.

The chain uses TRBV6-5 and TRBJ2-5, with no clear D. V dropped 8 bases and J dropped 1 base, with 8 bases sitting between them. Looked up from germline, CDR1 is MNHEY and CDR2 is SVGAGI. The CDR3 is made up of 12 amino acids. This CDR3 reads CASGTVQETQYF. CDR3 coding DNA: TGTGCCAGCGGTACAGTCCAAGAGACCCAGTACTTC.

The chain has TRBV7-9 and TRBJ1-6; D is unclear. The CDR3 runs to 16 residues. Germline CDR1 SEHNR, CDR2 FQNEAQ (reference sequence). Trimming cost V 4 bases and J 0 bases, with 10 bases left between them. CDR3 nucleotides: TGTGCCAGCAGCTCAGTGGAGAGCTCCTATAATTCACCCCTCCACTTT. This sequence encodes CASSSVESSYNSPLHF. Together with reference TRBV7-9 and TRBJ1-6, the CDR3 gives the full variable domain: DTGVSQNPRHKITKRGQNVTFRCDPISEHNRLYWYRQTLGQGPEFLTYFQNEAQLEKSRLLSDRFSAERPKGSFSTLEIQRTEQGDSAMYLCASSSVESSYNSPLHFGNGTRLTVT.

V and J are TRBV15 and TRBJ1-3; the D gene is possibly TRBD1 (5 bases). Germline V gene data show CDR1 as LNHNV and CDR2 as YYDKDF (reference sequence). The V gene lost 5 bases and the J gene lost 2 bases, with 16 bases spanning the gap. This CDR3 contains 16 residues. CDR3 in DNA: TGTGCCACCAGCTTGCAGGGAGGTTTTACTGGAAACACCATATATTTT. It specifies CATSLQGGFTGNTIYF.

V gene TRBV29-1 combines with J gene TRBJ1-2, with 8 positions matching TRBD1. Germline values: CDR1 SQVTM, CDR2 ANQGSEA. The CDR3 is made up of 15 amino acids. V gave up 4 bases and J gave up 1 base; unmatched junction bases: 8. This CDR3 is CSVGDRRTNNYGYTF. CDR3 nucleotide sequence: TGCAGCGTTGGGGACAGGAGAACCAATAACTATGGCTACACCTTC.

Notes on this clone: Its ends do not fully match the called genes, so a read error is possible. This chain links TRBV7-7 with TRBJ2-5, with 7 positions matching TRBD2. The CDR3 spans 16 residues. The germline CDR1 and CDR2 sequences are SSHAT and FNYEAQ (reference sequence). CDR3 sequence reads: CASSLVTAGSQETQYF. The CDR3 bases are TGTGCTAGCAGCTTAGTCACAGCGGGGAGTCAAGAGACCCAGTACTTC.

The chain couples TRBV4-2 to TRBJ2-2; no clear D gene. Germline assignment: CDR1 LGHNA and CDR2 YNFKEQ. This CDR3 has 14 amino acids. V was shortened by 3 bases and J by 3 bases, with 8 bases between the two germline ends. CDR3 loop: CASSHLRDTGELFF. The CDR3 DNA follows: TGTGCCAGCAGCCACCTCCGGGACACCGGGGAGCTGTTTTTT.

This rearrangement joins TRBV14 to TRBJ1-4; tentative D call: TRBD1 (6 bases). From germline, CDR1 is SGHDN and CDR2 FVKESK. Trimming took off 3 bases at V and 7 bases at J, with 18 bases between the two ends. CDR3 length equals 16 residues. CDR3 residues: CASSQLPWPRGEKLFF. CDR3 nucleotide sequence: TGTGCCAGCAGCCAGCTCCCATGGCCCAGGGGTGAAAAACTGTTTTTT.

This chain joins TRBV19 and TRBJ1-5, with 7 nucleotides matching TRBD1. This CDR3 comprises 13 residues. CDR1 LNHDA and CDR2 SQIVND come from the germline V gene (reference sequence). The ends lost 3 bases at V and 7 bases at J; junction bases unmatched: 3. The CDR3 DNA is TGTGCCAGTAGTATCGACAGGGCACAGCCCCAGCATTTT. Protein: CASSIDRAQPQHF.

To note about this clone: The junction differs from germline at one of its ends, possibly a read error. The chain uses TRBV20-1 and TRBJ2-7; D remains ambiguous. Germline assignment: CDR1 DFQATT and CDR2 SNEGSKA (reference sequence). The CDR3 runs 11 residues. In DNA, the CDR3 is TGCAGTGCGAGAGTACAGTACGAGCAGTACTTC. Translating gives CSARVQYEQYF.

V is TRBV7-9 and J is TRBJ2-3; 10 nucleotides align to TRBD1. V lost 5 bases and J lost 4; bases outside the gene matches: 3. CDR1 and CDR2 (germline): SEHNR, FQNEAQ (reference sequence). The CDR3 is 14 amino acids. The CDR3 region has the DNA TGTGCCAGCAGCCCCGGGACAGGGGCAGATACGCAGTATTTT. As protein: CASSPGTGADTQYF.

CDR3 coding DNA: TGTGCCAGCAGGGCCGGGAGTGCGGCCCGGGAGCAGTACTTC. Amino acid sequence: CASRAGSAAREQYF. The chain couples TRBV6-5 to TRBJ2-7; D may be TRBD2 (6 bases). V was trimmed by 6 bases and J by 7 bases, leaving 19 bases between them. Germline V gene lookup returns CDR1 MNHEY and CDR2 SVGAGI. This CDR3 region has 14 residues.

The CDR3 loop reads CASSPSEGRYGYTF. The DNA of the CDR3 is TGTGCCAGCAGCCCCTCAGAGGGGAGGTATGGCTACACCTTC. J is TRBJ1-2 and V is TRBV7-9, with D perhaps TRBD1 (5 bases). The CDR3 runs 14 residues. The germline V gene has CDR1 SEHNR and CDR2 FQNEAQ (reference sequence). V lost 5 bases to trimming and J lost 5 bases, with 15 bases between them.

V gene TRBV7-3 combines with J gene TRBJ1-5, with 11 positions matching TRBD1. Germline V lookup: CDR1 SGHTA, CDR2 FQGTGA. This CDR3 is 15 amino acids long. V shed 0 bases and J 10 bases; nucleotides not matched to a gene: 5. CDR3 DNA: TGTGCCAGCAGCTTAACAGCGGGACAGGGGGTCCCCCAGCATTTT. Protein sequence: CASSLTAGQGVPQHF.

The chain couples TRBV6-1 to TRBJ2-3; 10 positions agree with TRBD2. Germline V gene data show CDR1 as MNHNS and CDR2 as SASEGT. The CDR3 is 15 residues long. Trimming took 6 bases from V and 5 from J; bases not matched to a gene: 8. CDR3 sequence (DNA): TGTGCCAGCAGGCTAGTGGGACTAGCGTTAGATACGCAGTATTTT. Its protein is CASRLVGLALDTQYF.

The CDR3 sequence: CASSQGQRPYEQYF. CDR3 coding DNA: TGCGCCAGCAGCCAAGGACAGCGCCCCTACGAGCAGTACTTC. This chain joins TRBV4-3 and TRBJ2-7; D perhaps matches TRBD1 (5 bases). V lost 1 base to trimming and J lost 2 bases, with 9 bases between them. The germline V gene encodes CDR1 LGHNA and CDR2 YSLEER. This CDR3 is built from 14 residues.